Described below is a single T cell receptor beta chain sequence and its context. Regions amplified from RNA transcripts were the TCR beta CDR3 regions. HTBI primers were used for first-round RT-PCR of the TCR CDR3. MiXCR, run by TCRdb on the multiplex PCR reads, gives a single entry per CDR3 protein. The sample shows around 350,000 distinct CDR3 sequences, roughly an eighth of them seen only once. Germline loops: CDR1 LGHNA, CDR2 YSLEER. V was pared by 3 bases and J by 3 bases, with 9 bases between. The CDR3 loop spans 13 amino acids. The sample originates from a study of T cells in Graves' hyperthyroidism and ophthalmopathy.

This sequence was found in a woman aged 18-29 years with Graves' hyperthyroidism. The sequenced material came from blood. This rearrangement joins TRBV4-3 to TRBJ2-7; D might be TRBD2 (5 bases). The CDR3 DNA reads as TGCGCCAGCAGCCATGCCCGGGACTACGAGCAGTACTTC. This codes for CASSHARDYEQYF.